The clone carrying this T cell receptor (beta chain) was detected once. Its specificity is unknown. This sample stems from a study of blood T cells in healthy people across ages. Study summary: Roughly one uniquely barcoded beta molecule per two T cells was captured. Study findings and constraints: Measured against age, TCR beta diversity per million T cells decreased in a roughly linear manner.

For the second PCR, which ran for roughly 6 to 11 cycles, a sample-barcoded 5' primer and a J-beta primer mix were used. From the 5' RACE reads, TCRdb called clonotypes with MiXCR, one entry per CDR3 protein. The sample has 650,000 to 1,000,000 distinct CDR3 sequences, approximately 35% seen once; the top ten hold over 10%. In germline, CDR1 is SQVTM, CDR2 ANQGSEA. Trimming pared 4 bases from V and 1 base from J, leaving 11 bases between. There are 14 residues in the CDR3. The chain carries TRBV29-1 and TRBJ1-5, with a weak D call TRBD1 (5 bases). Material for sequencing was blood. The sequence came from a man between 18 and 29 years old in good health. The CDR3 region is CSVGNRGSNQPQHF. For the CDR3, the DNA is TGCAGCGTTGGGAATAGGGGAAGCAATCAGCCCCAGCATTTT.